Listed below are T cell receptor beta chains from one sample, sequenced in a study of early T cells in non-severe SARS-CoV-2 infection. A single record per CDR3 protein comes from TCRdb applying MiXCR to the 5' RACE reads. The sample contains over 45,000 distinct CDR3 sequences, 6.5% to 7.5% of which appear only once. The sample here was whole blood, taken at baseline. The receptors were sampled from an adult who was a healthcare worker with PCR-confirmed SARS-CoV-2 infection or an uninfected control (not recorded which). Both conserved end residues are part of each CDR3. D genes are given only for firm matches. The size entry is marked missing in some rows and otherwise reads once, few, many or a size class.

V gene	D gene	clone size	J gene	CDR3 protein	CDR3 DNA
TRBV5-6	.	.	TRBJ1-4	CASSSSLWVASYLTNEKLFF	TGTGCCAGCAGCTCCTCGCTATGGGTGGCCTCATACCTAACTAATGAAAAACTGTTTTTT
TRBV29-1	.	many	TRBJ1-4	CSVTSGTGGEKLFF	TGCAGCGTCACCTCCGGAACGGGGGGAGAAAAACTGTTTTTT
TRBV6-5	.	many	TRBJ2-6	CASSLAGANVLTF	TGTGCCAGCAGTTTGGCCGGGGCCAACGTCCTGACTTTC
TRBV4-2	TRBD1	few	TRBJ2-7	CASSLTRDSYEQYF	TGTGCCAGCAGCCTAACTCGGGACAGCTACGAGCAGTACTTC
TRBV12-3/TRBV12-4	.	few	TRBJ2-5	CASTPTNLWGETQYF	TGTGCCAGCACCCCCACTAACCTATGGGGAGAGACCCAGTACTTC
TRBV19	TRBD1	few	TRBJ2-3	CASSMTGVVTDTQYF	TGTGCCAGTAGTATGACAGGGGTTGTCACAGATACGCAGTATTTT
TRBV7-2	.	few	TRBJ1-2	CASSLMAGMRHGYTF	TGTGCCAGCAGCTTAATGGCAGGGATGCGGCATGGCTACACCTTC
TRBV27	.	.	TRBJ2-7	CASSVRMISYEQYF	TGTGCCAGCAGCGTCCGGATGATCTCCTACGAGCAGTACTTC
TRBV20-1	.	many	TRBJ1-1	CSASLALGGAEAFF	TGCAGTGCTAGTCTTGCCCTTGGGGGCGCTGAAGCTTTCTTT
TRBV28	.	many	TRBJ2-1	CASSPLGGGVYNEQFF	TGTGCCAGCAGTCCCCTTGGGGGGGGCGTCTACAATGAGCAGTTCTTC
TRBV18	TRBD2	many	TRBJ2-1	CASSPPASGDNEQFF	TGTGCCAGCTCACCACCGGCTAGCGGGGACAATGAGCAGTTCTTC
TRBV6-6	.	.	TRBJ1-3	CASHSGNTIYF	TGTGCCAGTCACTCTGGAAACACCATATATTTT
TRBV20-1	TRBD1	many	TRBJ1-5	CSASRDRDSQPQHF	TGCAGTGCTAGTAGGGACAGGGATAGTCAGCCCCAGCATTTT
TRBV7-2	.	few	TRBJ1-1	CASSPDRLAEAFF	TGTGCCAGCAGCCCGGACAGACTAGCTGAAGCTTTCTTT
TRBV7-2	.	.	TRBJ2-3	CASSFGPDTQYF	TGTGCCAGCAGCTTCGGGCCAGATACGCAGTATTTT
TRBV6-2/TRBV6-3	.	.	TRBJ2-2	CASGPLGLAWNTGELFF	TGTGCCAGCGGCCCCCTAGGGCTAGCTTGGAACACCGGGGAGCTGTTTTTT
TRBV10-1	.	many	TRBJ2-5	CASSDLAGEETQYF	TGCGCCAGCAGTGATCTAGCAGGGGAAGAGACCCAGTACTTC
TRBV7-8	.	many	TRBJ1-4	CASSDSLTGEKLFF	TGTGCCAGCAGCGACAGTCTCACTGGGGAAAAACTGTTTTTT
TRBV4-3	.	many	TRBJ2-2	CASSQECVGDPPGPNTGELFF	TGCGCCAGCAGCCAAGAGTGTGTAGGGGACCCGCCGGGGCCGAACACCGGGGAGCTGTTTTTT
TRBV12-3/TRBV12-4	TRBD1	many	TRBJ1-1	CASSLTGVNTEAFF	TGTGCCAGCAGTTTGACAGGGGTGAACACTGAAGCTTTCTTT
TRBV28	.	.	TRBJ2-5	CASSHRTETQYF	TGTGCCAGCAGTCATCGGACGGAGACCCAGTACTTC
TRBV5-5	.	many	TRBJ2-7	CASSLFSPSGQILNEQYF	TGTGCCAGCAGCTTGTTCTCCCCCAGTGGACAGATTCTTAACGAGCAGTACTTC
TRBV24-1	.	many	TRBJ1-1	CATSDYDDTEAFF	TGTGCCACCAGTGATTATGACGACACTGAAGCTTTCTTT
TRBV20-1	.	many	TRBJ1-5	CSAEEGYSNQPQHF	TGCAGTGCTGAGGAGGGTTATAGCAATCAGCCCCAGCATTTT
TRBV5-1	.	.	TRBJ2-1	CASSLEGPYNEQFF	TGCGCCAGCAGCTTGGAGGGGCCCTACAATGAGCAGTTCTTC
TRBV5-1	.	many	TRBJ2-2	CASSPDHANTGELFF	TGCGCCAGCAGCCCGGACCACGCGAACACCGGGGAGCTGTTTTTT
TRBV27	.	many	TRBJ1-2	CASSALTDGHYGYTF	TGTGCCAGCAGTGCATTGACGGATGGTCATTATGGCTACACCTTC
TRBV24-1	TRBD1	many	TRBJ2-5	CATSEQDRVETQYF	TGTGCCACCAGTGAACAAGACAGGGTTGAGACCCAGTACTTC
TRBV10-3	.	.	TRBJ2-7	CAISESGGDYEQYF	TGTGCCATCAGTGAGTCGGGCGGCGACTACGAGCAGTACTTC
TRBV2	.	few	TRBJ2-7	CASSERGGQDEQYF	TGTGCCAGCAGTGAGAGGGGGGGTCAGGACGAGCAGTACTTC
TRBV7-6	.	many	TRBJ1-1	CASSRVPLKTEAFF	TGTGCCAGCAGTCGGGTTCCGTTGAAGACTGAAGCTTTCTTT
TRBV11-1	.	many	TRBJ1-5	CAGDGNWGFGKNQPQHF	TGTGCCGGGGACGGGAATTGGGGGTTTGGTAAAAATCAGCCCCAGCATTTT
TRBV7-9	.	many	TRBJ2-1	CASSFMDEQFF	TGTGCCAGCAGTTTTATGGATGAGCAGTTCTTC
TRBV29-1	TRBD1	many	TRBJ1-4	CSVENRGNEKLFF	TGCAGCGTTGAAAACAGGGGGAATGAAAAACTGTTTTTT
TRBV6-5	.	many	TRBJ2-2	CASSSGTAGTGELFF	TGTGCCAGCAGCTCCGGGACCGCCGGCACCGGGGAGCTGTTTTTT
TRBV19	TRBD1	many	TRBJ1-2	CASSPTGVDNYGYTF	TGTGCCAGTAGTCCAACAGGGGTCGATAACTATGGCTACACCTTC
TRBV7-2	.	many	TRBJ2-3	CASSLVAGTVTDTQYF	TGTGCCAGCAGCTTAGTGGCAGGGACCGTGACAGATACGCAGTATTTT
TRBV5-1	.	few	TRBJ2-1	CASSLLVAGTPLDTGDEQFF	TGCGCCAGCAGCTTGCTCGTTGCTGGTACCCCGCTAGATACCGGCGATGAGCAGTTCTTC
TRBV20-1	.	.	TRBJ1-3	CSLVSGNTIYF	TGCAGTTTAGTCTCTGGAAACACCATATATTTT